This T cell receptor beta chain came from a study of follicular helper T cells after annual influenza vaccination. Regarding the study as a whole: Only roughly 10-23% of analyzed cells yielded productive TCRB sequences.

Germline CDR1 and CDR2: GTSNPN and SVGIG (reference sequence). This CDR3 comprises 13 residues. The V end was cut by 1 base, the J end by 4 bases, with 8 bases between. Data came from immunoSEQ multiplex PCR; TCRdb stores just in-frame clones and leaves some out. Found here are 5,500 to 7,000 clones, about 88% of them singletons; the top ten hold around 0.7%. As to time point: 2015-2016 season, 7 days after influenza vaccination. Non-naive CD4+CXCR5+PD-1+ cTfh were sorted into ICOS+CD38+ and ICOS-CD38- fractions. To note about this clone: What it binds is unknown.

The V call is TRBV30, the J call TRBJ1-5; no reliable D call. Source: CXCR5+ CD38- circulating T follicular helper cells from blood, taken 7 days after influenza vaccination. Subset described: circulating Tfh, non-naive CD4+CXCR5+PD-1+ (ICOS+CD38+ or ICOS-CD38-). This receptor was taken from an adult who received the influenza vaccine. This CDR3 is CAWSGHSNQPQHF. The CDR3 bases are TGTGCCTGGAGTGGCCACTCTAATCAGCCCCAGCATTTT.